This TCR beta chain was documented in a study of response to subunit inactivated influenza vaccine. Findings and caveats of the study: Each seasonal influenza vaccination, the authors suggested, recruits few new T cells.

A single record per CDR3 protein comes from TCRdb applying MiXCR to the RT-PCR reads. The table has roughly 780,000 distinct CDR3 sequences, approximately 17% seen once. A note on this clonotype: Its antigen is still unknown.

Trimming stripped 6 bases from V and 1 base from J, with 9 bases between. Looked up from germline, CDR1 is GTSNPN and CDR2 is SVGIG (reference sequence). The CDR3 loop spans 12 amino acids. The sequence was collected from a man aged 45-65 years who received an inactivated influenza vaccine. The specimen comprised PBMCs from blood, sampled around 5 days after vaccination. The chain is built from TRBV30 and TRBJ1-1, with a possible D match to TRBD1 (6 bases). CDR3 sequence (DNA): TGTGCCTGTAACAGGGAGAACACTGAAGCTTTCTTT. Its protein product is CACNRENTEAFF.